The 19 T cell receptor beta chains given below trace back to one sample, sequenced in a study of cytomegalovirus exposure and HLA in healthy donors. Repertoires were generated with immunoSEQ multiplex PCR, while TCRdb's copy carries only in-frame clones and drops some. Of some 100,000 clones listed, roughly 86% are singletons. Sequencing used PBMCs. The receptors originated from a woman aged 18-29 years in good health and CMV-seronegative.

This rearrangement joins TRBV29-1 to TRBJ2-5, with D possibly matching TRBD2 (5 bases). CDR1 and CDR2 from the germline V gene are SQVTM and ANQGSEA. The V end lost 1 base, the J end lost 5 bases, and 14 bases lay between the germline ends. This CDR3 comprises 14 residues. The CDR3 here is CSVEGESPGETQYF. In DNA, the CDR3 is TGCAGCGTTGAAGGGGAATCACCGGGGGAGACCCAGTACTTC.

This chain connects TRBV7-3 to TRBJ2-1, with a tentative D call TRBD1 (5 bases). This CDR3 is built from 14 residues. Looked up from germline, CDR1 is SGHTA and CDR2 is FQGTGA. Between the trimmed V and J ends, which lost 5 bases and 9 bases, there was a span of 17 bases. The CDR3 region is CASSQGVDQGEQFF. The CDR3 coding sequence is TGTGCCAGCAGCCAAGGGGTAGACCAAGGTGAGCAGTTCTTC.

V gene TRBV5-6 combines with J gene TRBJ1-1, with 9 bases aligning to TRBD1. J gave up 1 base and V 4 bases, and 14 bases lay outside the gene matches. The length of the CDR3 is 18 residues. Germline values: CDR1 SGHDT, CDR2 YYEEEE. CDR3 sequence (DNA): TGTGCCAGCAGCCTAGGGACAGGGTTCACTATCACGAACACTGAAGCTTTCTTT. It encodes CASSLGTGFTITNTEAFF.

V gene TRBV10-3 combines with J gene TRBJ2-3; D perhaps matches TRBD2 (7 bases). CDR3 length: 14 residues. Trimming pared 10 bases from V and 2 bases from J, leaving 16 bases between. Germline lookup yields CDR1 ENHRY and CDR2 SYGVKD. The CDR3 reads CATKRGDNTDTQYF. The CDR3 nucleotides read TGTGCCACCAAACGGGGGGACAACACAGATACGCAGTATTTT.

A single count supports this clone. The chain employs TRBV28 and TRBJ2-5; 8 bases match TRBD1. Trimming took 3 bases from V and 5 from J; bases not matched to a gene: 8. The CDR3 covers 15 residues. Germline lookup yields CDR1 MDHEN and CDR2 SYDVKM. The CDR3 reads CASSLGQVSSETQYF. CDR3 nucleotide sequence: TGTGCCAGCAGTTTGGGACAGGTAAGCAGTGAGACCCAGTACTTC.

V is TRBV21-1 and J is TRBJ2-7; the DNA was not used to check the table's D call, TRBD1. TRBV21-1 is a listed pseudogene. The CDR3 totals 15 residues. The CDR3 here is CARAVLPTGAYEQYF. The CDR3 coding sequence is TGTGCCAGGGCGGTTCTCCCGACAGGGGCCTACGAGCAGTACTTC.

V and J are TRBV27 and TRBJ1-1, with D possibly TRBD1 on 6 matching bases. Trimming took 6 bases from V and 1 from J, leaving 9 bases between them. CDR1 and CDR2 (germline): MNHEY, SMNVEV (reference sequence). This CDR3 has 13 residues. The CDR3 reads CASRIRGNTEAFF. The CDR3 nucleotides are TGTGCCAGCAGGATCAGGGGGAACACTGAAGCTTTCTTT.

V and J are TRBV7-9 and TRBJ1-2, with 9 positions matching TRBD1. The CDR3 extends over 13 amino acids. With V trimmed by 5 bases and J by 8 bases, 6 bases remained unmatched. Germline V gives CDR1 SEHNR, CDR2 FQNEAQ (reference sequence). DNA of the CDR3: TGTGCCAGCAGCCATAGGGACAGGGAGGGCTACACCTTC. This codes for CASSHRDREGYTF.

The chain employs TRBV6-1 and TRBJ2-5; TRBD1 matches at 7 bases. The germline gives CDR1 MNHNS, CDR2 SASEGT. V shed 4 bases, J shed 4 bases, and the junction held 9 bases outside the gene matches. This CDR3 is built from 15 residues. CDR3 region: CASSVRRQGVETQYF. CDR3 nucleotide sequence: TGTGCCAGCAGTGTTAGAAGACAGGGAGTAGAGACCCAGTACTTC.

The chain has TRBV28 and TRBJ1-1; possibly TRBD1 for D (6 bases). V lost 4 bases to trimming and J lost 3 bases, with 18 bases between them. Germline V CDR1 and CDR2: MDHEN, SYDVKM. CDR3 length: 16 residues. The CDR3 nucleotides are TGTGCCAGCAGTTCAAACCGCAGGGGCTGGGACACTGAAGCTTTCTTT. Translation gives CASSSNRRGWDTEAFF.

J is TRBJ2-1 and V is TRBV6-1; D ambiguous. This CDR3 is built from 15 residues. Germline CDR1 is MNHNS and CDR2 is SASEGT. The V end was cut by 4 bases, the J end by 0 bases, with 10 bases between. CDR3 bases: TGTGCCAGCAGTGGGGCCACGAGCTCCTACAATGAGCAGTTCTTC. It translates to CASSGATSSYNEQFF.

The CDR3: CASSPSGRIYEQYF. Here the CDR3 DNA reads TGTGCCAGCAGCCCGAGCGGGAGGATTTACGAGCAGTACTTC. The chain links TRBV27 to TRBJ2-7; 9 bases map to TRBD2. The CDR3 covers 14 residues. After removal of 6 bases from V and 4 bases from J, the junction contained 7 bases not matched to a gene. Germline assignment: CDR1 MNHEY and CDR2 SMNVEV (reference sequence).

This clone appeared a single time. The chain couples TRBV29-1 to TRBJ1-2; no clear D. The V and J ends lost 7 bases and 4 bases respectively, with 13 bases between them. Per germline, CDR1 SQVTM and CDR2 ANQGSEA. The CDR3 is 12 residues long. The CDR3 spells CSGLADTYGYTF. In nucleotides, the CDR3 is TGCAGCGGCTTGGCGGATACCTATGGCTACACCTTC.

The chain couples TRBV11-3 to TRBJ2-1; TRBD2 agrees at 8 bases. Per germline, CDR1 SGHNT and CDR2 YENEEA. The V segment lost 1 base and the J segment 7 bases; nucleotides outside the gene matches: 6. The CDR3 runs 15 residues. CDR3 bases: TGTGCCAGCAGCTTAGTGTTCGGGGGGGGGAATGAGCAGTTCTTC. This encodes CASSLVFGGGNEQFF.

V and J are TRBV6-5 and TRBJ1-1; possibly TRBD1 for D (5 bases). In germline, CDR1 is MNHEY, CDR2 SVGAGI. The CDR3 totals 14 residues. The ends were cut back, 11 bases at V and 0 bases at J, with 16 bases in the middle. In nucleotides, the CDR3 is TGTGCCGGCCCGGGGGATAGGTTGAACACTGAAGCTTTCTTT. Its translation is CAGPGDRLNTEAFF.

The chain combines TRBV6-5 with TRBJ2-7, with TRBD2 as a possible D gene (5 bases). This CDR3 contains 15 residues. Germline V gene sequence: CDR1 MNHEY, CDR2 SVGAGI. Trimming shortened V by 2 bases and J by 0 bases, and 11 bases separated the two germline ends. CDR3 sequence: CASSYAERTSYEQYF. CDR3 nucleotides: TGTGCCAGCAGTTACGCCGAGCGGACCTCCTACGAGCAGTACTTC.

V and J are TRBV28 and TRBJ1-5; 10 bases agree with TRBD1. The germline gives CDR1 MDHEN, CDR2 SYDVKM. With 6 bases clipped from V and 7 bases from J, the junction kept 6 bases outside the gene matches. The CDR3 spans 14 residues. CDR3 in amino acids: CASSPGQGLQPQHF. The CDR3, as DNA: TGTGCCAGCAGCCCGGGACAGGGGTTGCAGCCCCAGCATTTT.

The rearrangement links TRBV6-5 to TRBJ1-1, with D perhaps matching TRBD1 (6 bases). The V and J ends lost 6 bases and 1 base respectively, with 12 bases between them. Germline V lookup: CDR1 MNHEY, CDR2 SVGAGI. The CDR3 extends over 14 amino acids. The CDR3 DNA reads as TGTGCCAGCAGGAAAAAAGGGGGGAACACTGAAGCTTTCTTT. Translation: CASRKKGGNTEAFF.

The V and J genes are TRBV9 and TRBJ1-4; D remains unclear. This CDR3 comprises 15 residues. CDR1 is SGDLS and CDR2 is YYNGEE in the germline V gene. With 6 bases removed from V and 0 bases from J, the gap between germline ends came to 12 bases. In DNA form, the CDR3 reads TGTGCCAGCACCCAGCGGGCCTCAACTAATGAAAAACTGTTTTTT. Its translation: CASTQRASTNEKLFF.